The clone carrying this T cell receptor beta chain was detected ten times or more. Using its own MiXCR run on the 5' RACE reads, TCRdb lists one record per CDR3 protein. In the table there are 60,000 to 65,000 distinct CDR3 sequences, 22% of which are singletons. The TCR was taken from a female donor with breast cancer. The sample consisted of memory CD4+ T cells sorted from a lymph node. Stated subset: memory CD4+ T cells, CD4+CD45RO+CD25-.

CDR3 sequence (DNA): TGTGCCAGCAGCTTACAGGGGCGGTCAGCTTTCTTT. Amino acid sequence: CASSLQGRSAFF. The J gene is TRBJ1-1, the V gene TRBV7-2, with a weak D call TRBD1 (6 bases). The CDR3 is made up of 12 amino acids. Germline lookup yields CDR1 SGHTA and CDR2 FQGNSA. V lost 2 bases and J lost 10, with 11 bases in between.